One and the same sample provided the 27 T cell receptor beta chains below, sequenced in a study of blood T cell repertoires in COVID-19. Measured with immunoSEQ multiplex PCR; TCRdb has only the in-frame clones, and not every one. The repertoire includes about 64,000 clones, about 86% of them detected once, and more than 0.95% sits in the top ten. Sequences were obtained from peripheral blood. The receptor set was obtained from a man aged 35 to 55 with acute or convalescent COVID-19.

This clone was picked up one time. This chain uses TRBV3-1 (or the pseudogene TRBV3-2) with TRBJ2-7; 7 bases align to TRBD1. Germline V lookup: CDR1 LGHDT, CDR2 YNNKEL (reference sequence). The CDR3 runs 15 residues. J gave up 5 bases and V 4 bases, and 11 bases lay outside the gene matches. In DNA form, the CDR3 reads TGTGCCAGCAGCCGCATCGGACAGGTGGTCCACGAGCAGTACTTC. It encodes CASSRIGQVVHEQYF.

In its sample, this clone was seen a few times. The J gene is TRBJ1-4, the V gene TRBV5-4; TRBD1 matches 8 bases. Per the germline V gene, CDR1 is SGHNT and CDR2 is YYREEE (reference sequence). This CDR3 is built from 15 residues. The V segment lost 4 bases and the J segment 7 bases; nucleotides outside the gene matches: 9. The CDR3 DNA sequence: TGTGCCAGCAGCCCGACAGGGGCGCCAGTTGAAAAACTGTTTTTT. Translating it yields CASSPTGAPVEKLFF.

The chain links TRBV4-1 to TRBJ1-2, with 9 bases matching TRBD1. Trimming removed 1 base from V and 9 bases from J; junction bases left unmatched: 12. The germline CDR1 and CDR2 sequences are MGHRA and YSYEKL. The CDR3 spans 16 residues. The CDR3 bases are TGCGCCAGCAGCCAAGCGTCTACCGGGACAGGGTATCGCTACACCTTC. Translated: CASSQASTGTGYRYTF.

The J gene is TRBJ1-2, the V gene TRBV11-2; no clear D. The germline V gene encodes CDR1 SGHAT and CDR2 FQNNGV. The CDR3 sequence is 13 residues long. Trimming shortened V by 5 bases and J by 4 bases, and 11 bases separated the two germline ends. CDR3 in amino acids: CASSLSRVYGYTF. Written as DNA, the CDR3 is TGTGCCAGCAGCCTTTCGAGGGTCTATGGCTACACCTTC.

The rearrangement joins TRBV9 to TRBJ2-7; D remains ambiguous. The CDR3 consists of 15 residues. CDR1 and CDR2 from the germline V gene are SGDLS and YYNGEE. With 0 bases removed from V and 0 bases from J, the gap between germline ends came to 10 bases. The CDR3: CASSVGSTSSYEQYF. The DNA of the CDR3 is TGTGCCAGCAGCGTAGGGTCCACAAGCTCCTACGAGCAGTACTTC.

The chain joins TRBV20-1 to TRBJ1-1; 7 positions match TRBD1. The V gene end was trimmed by 3 bases and the J gene end by 6 bases; junction bases not matched to a gene: 7. Germline CDR1 and CDR2: DFQATT and SNEGSKA (reference sequence). The CDR3 totals 13 residues. The CDR3 region is CSASRGQVSEAFF. The CDR3 DNA reads as TGCAGTGCTAGTCGCGGACAGGTCTCTGAAGCTTTCTTT.

The chain recombines TRBV5-1 with TRBJ2-7, with D hard to call. Trimming left V 3 bases short and J 4 bases short, with 17 bases between. Germline values: CDR1 SGHRS, CDR2 YFSETQ. The CDR3 length is 15 residues. Here the CDR3 reads CASSSGDGGPYEQYF. In DNA form, the CDR3 reads TGCGCCAGCAGCTCCGGAGACGGTGGTCCGTACGAGCAGTACTTC.

The chain is built from TRBV11-3 and TRBJ2-5; TRBD1 agrees at 8 bases. The CDR3 spans 15 residues. CDR1 and CDR2 (germline): SGHNT, YENEEA. With V trimmed by 6 bases and J by 2 bases, 8 bases remained unmatched. The CDR3 DNA is TGTGCCAGCAGGGGCGGACAGGGCCCGCAAGAGACCCAGTACTTC. Its protein product is CASRGGQGPQETQYF.

The chain carries TRBV27 and TRBJ2-7, with 10 bases identical to TRBD2. CDR1 MNHEY and CDR2 SMNVEV come from the germline V gene (reference sequence). Germline trimming cut 3 bases from V and 4 bases from J; bases unmatched to any gene: 6. CDR3 length: 15 amino acids. Here the CDR3 DNA reads TGTGCCAGCAGTTTGGTAGCGGGGGGTCATTACGAGCAGTACTTC. This sequence encodes CASSLVAGGHYEQYF.

As to this clone: In the same sample, other DNA sequences code for this CDR3. The chain employs TRBV5-1 and TRBJ1-1; the D is unclear. With 0 bases removed from V and 2 bases from J, the gap between germline ends came to 5 bases. From germline, CDR1 is SGHRS and CDR2 YFSETQ. This CDR3 has 13 amino acids. The CDR3 sequence: CASSLAVNTEAFF. The CDR3 bases are TGCGCCAGCAGCTTGGCGGTCAACACTGAAGCTTTCTTT.

The rearrangement links TRBV9 to TRBJ1-2, with D perhaps matching TRBD1 (6 bases). CDR1 is SGDLS, CDR2 YYNGEE, per germline. V lost 2 bases and J 7 bases, leaving 15 bases between the germline ends. The length of the CDR3 is 14 residues. The CDR3 DNA reads TGTGCCAGCAGCGTTTTACAGGGATGGGGTGGCTACACCTTC. Translated, it gives CASSVLQGWGGYTF.

The chain combines TRBV6-5 with TRBJ1-5, with no clear D. The V and J ends lost 5 bases and 2 bases respectively, with 13 bases between them. In germline, CDR1 is MNHEY, CDR2 SVGAGI. This CDR3 comprises 15 residues. The CDR3: CASSPGSSRNQPQHF. CDR3 nucleotide sequence: TGTGCCAGCAGTCCCGGGAGCTCACGCAATCAGCCCCAGCATTTT.

This chain joins TRBV28 and TRBJ1-3; 7 positions agree with TRBD1. J gave up 4 bases and V 8 bases, and 8 bases lay outside the gene matches. The CDR3 has 14 amino acids. Per the germline V gene, CDR1 is MDHEN and CDR2 is SYDVKM. CDR3 protein: CASHRGWAGNTIYF. The CDR3 DNA follows: TGTGCCAGCCACAGGGGTTGGGCAGGAAACACCATATATTTT.

This clone occurred a few times. As DNA, the CDR3 is TGTGCCAGTAAAGGGGGATCTGGGGCCAACGTCCTGACTTTC. It codes for CASKGGSGANVLTF. The chain is built from TRBV19 and TRBJ2-6; TRBD1 is a possible D gene (6 bases). Germline lookup yields CDR1 LNHDA and CDR2 SQIVND (reference sequence). The CDR3 spans 14 residues. Trimming removed 7 bases at V and 1 base at J, with 8 bases between.

V is TRBV27 and J is TRBJ2-2; TRBD1 is a possible D gene (6 bases). V was shortened by 6 bases and J by 6 bases, with 14 bases between the two germline ends. The CDR3 has 14 amino acids. Germline-derived CDR1 and CDR2 are MNHEY and SMNVEV (reference sequence). CDR3 region: CASRRQAGAGELFF. The DNA for the CDR3 is TGTGCCAGCAGAAGACAGGCCGGGGCCGGGGAGCTGTTTTTT.

The chain employs TRBV6-5 and TRBJ2-1, with TRBD2 matching 8 bases. The trim removed 5 bases at V and 9 bases at J, leaving 12 bases unmatched. This CDR3 contains 15 residues. Germline lookup yields CDR1 MNHEY and CDR2 SVGAGI. CDR3 region: CASSHYISGAVEQFF. As DNA, the CDR3 is TGTGCCAGCAGTCACTACATTAGCGGGGCTGTTGAGCAGTTCTTC.

This chain joins TRBV4-2 and TRBJ1-5, with D possibly being TRBD1 (5 bases). Between the trimmed V and J ends, which lost 2 bases and 3 bases, there was a span of 11 bases. The CDR3 runs to 15 residues. Germline V gives CDR1 LGHNA, CDR2 YNFKEQ. CDR3 in DNA: TGTGCCAGCAGCCAAACTCTGACAGTCAATCAGCCCCAGCATTTT. Translating it yields CASSQTLTVNQPQHF.

The V and J genes are TRBV11-2 and TRBJ1-3; the D gene is possibly TRBD1 (6 bases). The CDR3 runs to 17 residues. V was shortened by 3 bases and J by 0 bases, with 15 bases between the two germline ends. Germline values: CDR1 SGHAT, CDR2 FQNNGV. CDR3 bases: TGTGCCAGCAGCTTGGTTTCGACAGGATTCTCTGGAAACACCATATATTTT. This codes for CASSLVSTGFSGNTIYF.

This clone has more than one count but fewer than ten. The V gene is TRBV9, the J gene TRBJ1-2; D might be TRBD1 (6 bases). With 4 bases removed from V and 6 bases from J, the gap between germline ends came to 13 bases. The V gene's germline CDR1 is SGDLS and CDR2 YYNGEE. The CDR3 runs 13 residues. The CDR3, as DNA: TGTGCCAGCAGCCCCGGGACACGGCATGGCTACACCTTC. Encoded protein: CASSPGTRHGYTF.

This clone has a handful of counts. The V gene is TRBV12-3 or TRBV12-4, the J gene TRBJ2-1, with no clear D. This CDR3 spans 12 amino acids. The germline V and J ends were trimmed by 4 bases and 5 bases, with 6 bases remaining between them. CDR3 bases: TGTGCCAGCAGTTCAGGTGACAATGAGCAGTTCTTC. It encodes CASSSGDNEQFF.

The CDR3 spells CASSEPGADTQYF. The DNA for the CDR3 is TGCGCCAGCAGTGAGCCGGGTGCAGATACGCAGTATTTT. The chain couples TRBV10-1 to TRBJ2-3, with D unresolved. V shed 2 bases and J shed 4 bases, with 7 bases lying between them. The CDR3 extends over 13 amino acids. Germline loops: CDR1 WNHNN, CDR2 SYGVQD (reference sequence).

CDR3 sequence (DNA): TGTGCCACCCGACATACTAATTCACCCCTCCACTTT. This translates into CATRHTNSPLHF. The gene calls are TRBV25-1 and TRBJ1-6; no firm D call. The germline V and J ends were trimmed by 10 bases and 6 bases, with 10 bases remaining between them. CDR1 is MGHDK and CDR2 is SYGVNS in the germline V gene. The CDR3 is made up of 12 amino acids.

This clone has more than one count but fewer than ten. DNA for the CDR3: TGTGCCAGCATTTTTCAGGTTCAAGAGACCCAGTACTTC. This encodes CASIFQVQETQYF. V usage is TRBV2 and J usage is TRBJ2-5, with D hard to call. The ends were cut back, 7 bases at V and 2 bases at J, with 11 bases in the middle. CDR1 and CDR2 from the germline V gene are SNHLY and FYNNEI. The CDR3 contains 13 residues.

V and J are TRBV2 and TRBJ1-2; D perhaps matches TRBD1 (6 bases). This CDR3 region has 14 residues. The germline V and J ends were trimmed by 4 bases and 10 bases, with 19 bases remaining between them. The germline V gene encodes CDR1 SNHLY and CDR2 FYNNEI. For the CDR3, the DNA is TGTGCCAGCAGTGGCGTTCGGACAGTGAGTGACTACACCTTC. Encoded protein: CASSGVRTVSDYTF.

The chain combines TRBV28 with TRBJ2-2; D is possibly TRBD1 (5 bases). The CDR3 runs 12 residues. The germline V and J ends were trimmed by 11 bases and 0 bases, with 7 bases remaining between them. Germline V CDR1 and CDR2: MDHEN, SYDVKM. In DNA form, the CDR3 reads TGTGCCTTGACAGCGAACACCGGGGAGCTGTTTTTT. Its translation: CALTANTGELFF.

The rearrangement uses TRBV30 and TRBJ2-3; a weak D match, TRBD1 (5 bases). CDR1 and CDR2 from the germline V gene are GTSNPN and SVGIG (reference sequence). The CDR3 covers 13 residues. V was clipped by 0 bases and J by 9 bases, with 13 bases between them. The CDR3 protein is CAWSVQGAETQYF. The CDR3 DNA follows: TGTGCCTGGAGTGTTCAGGGTGCGGAAACGCAGTATTTT.

V and J are TRBV24-1 and TRBJ2-1; 9 nucleotides agree with TRBD2. The length of the CDR3 is 16 residues. Germline V gene sequence: CDR1 KGHDR, CDR2 SFDVKD. V shed 4 bases, J shed 0 bases, and the junction held 3 bases outside the gene matches. The CDR3 sequence: CATSDRTSDSYNEQFF. Written as DNA, the CDR3 is TGTGCCACCAGTGACAGGACTAGCGACTCCTACAATGAGCAGTTCTTC.